This T cell receptor (beta chain) was captured in a study of blood T cell repertoires in COVID-19. Only in-frame clones appear in the TCRdb table, and some are missing; sequencing was by immunoSEQ multiplex PCR. The sample carries approximately 170,000 clones, roughly 83% recorded once. The TCR originated in a woman in her forties or fifties who had recovered from COVID-19. The sample consisted of PBMCs or T cells enriched from blood (not recorded which).

CDR3 sequence (DNA): TGCGCCAGCAGCTTGGAGGGCGGGGGCTACACTGAAGCTTTCTTT. The encoded protein is CASSLEGGGYTEAFF. V usage is TRBV5-1 and J usage is TRBJ1-1; possible D gene TRBD1, 6 bases. This CDR3 comprises 15 residues. Germline values: CDR1 SGHRS, CDR2 YFSETQ. Trimming left V 0 bases short and J 3 bases short, with 12 bases between. The full variable domain, completed using reference TRBV5-1 and TRBJ1-1, is KAGVTQTPRYLIKTRGQQVTLSCSPISGHRSVSWYQQTPGQGLQFLFEYFSETQRNKGNFPGRFSGRQFSNSRSEMNVSTLELGDSALYLCASSLEGGGYTEAFFGQGTRLTVV.